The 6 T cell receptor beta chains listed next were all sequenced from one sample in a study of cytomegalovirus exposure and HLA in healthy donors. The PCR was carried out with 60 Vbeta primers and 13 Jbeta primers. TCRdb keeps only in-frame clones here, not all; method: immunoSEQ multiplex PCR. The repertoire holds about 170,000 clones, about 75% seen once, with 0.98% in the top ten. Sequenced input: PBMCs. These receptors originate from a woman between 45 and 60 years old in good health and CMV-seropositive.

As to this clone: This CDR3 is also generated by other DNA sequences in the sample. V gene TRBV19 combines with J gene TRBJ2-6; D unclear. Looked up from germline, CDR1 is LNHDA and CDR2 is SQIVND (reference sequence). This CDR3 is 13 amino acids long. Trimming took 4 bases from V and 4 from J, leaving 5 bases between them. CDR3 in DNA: TGTGCCAGTAGTACTACGGGGGCCAACGTCCTGACTTTC. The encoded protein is CASSTTGANVLTF.

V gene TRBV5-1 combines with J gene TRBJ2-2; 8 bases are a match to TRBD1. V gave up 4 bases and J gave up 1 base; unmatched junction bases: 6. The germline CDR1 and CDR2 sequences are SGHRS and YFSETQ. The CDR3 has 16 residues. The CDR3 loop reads CASSGTGTGNTGELFF. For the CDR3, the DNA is TGCGCCAGCAGCGGAACCGGGACAGGGAACACCGGGGAGCTGTTTTTT.

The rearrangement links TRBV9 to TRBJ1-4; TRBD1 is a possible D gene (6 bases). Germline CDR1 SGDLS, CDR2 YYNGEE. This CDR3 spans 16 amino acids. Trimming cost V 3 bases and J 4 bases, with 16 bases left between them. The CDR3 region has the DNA TGTGCCAGCAGCGCGAGACAGGTCAGGGGTAATGAAAAACTGTTTTTT. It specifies CASSARQVRGNEKLFF.

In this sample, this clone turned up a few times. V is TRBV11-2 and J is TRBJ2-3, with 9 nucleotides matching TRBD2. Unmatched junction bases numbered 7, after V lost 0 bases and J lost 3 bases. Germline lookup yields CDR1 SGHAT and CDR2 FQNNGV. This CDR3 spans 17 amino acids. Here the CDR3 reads CASSLDRLAEHTDTQYF. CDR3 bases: TGTGCCAGCAGCTTAGATCGACTAGCGGAACATACAGATACGCAGTATTTT.

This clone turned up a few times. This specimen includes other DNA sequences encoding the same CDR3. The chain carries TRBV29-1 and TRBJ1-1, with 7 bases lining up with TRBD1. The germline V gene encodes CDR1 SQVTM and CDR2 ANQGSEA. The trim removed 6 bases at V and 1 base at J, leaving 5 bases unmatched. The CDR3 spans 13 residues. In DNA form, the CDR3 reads TGCAGCGTGTCGGGACAGAGGAACACTGAAGCTTTCTTT. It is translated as CSVSGQRNTEAFF.

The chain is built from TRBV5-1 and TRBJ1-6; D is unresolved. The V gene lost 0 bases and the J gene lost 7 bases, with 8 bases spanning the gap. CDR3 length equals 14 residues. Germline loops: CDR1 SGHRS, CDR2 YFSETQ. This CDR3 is CASSLEPPNSPLHF. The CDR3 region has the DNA TGCGCCAGCAGCTTGGAGCCCCCGAATTCACCCCTCCACTTT.